Listed here are 3 T cell receptor beta chains from one sample, sequenced in a study of T cells after yellow fever vaccination (dated by TCRdb to the late 2010s). In light of the paper, this sample's treatment or condition label describes: live attenuated yellow fever vaccine strain. The library was generated by 5' RACE. The instrument was an Illumina NovaSeq 6000. The public reads were reprocessed in TCRdb via fastp at Q25 and MiXCR, keeping in-frame beta chains. A single entry per CDR3 protein holds the most common genes and DNA from its merged rows. This sample comprises some 300,000 distinct CDR3 sequences, roughly 8.7% of them detected only once. In total, the top ten clones hold about 3.5% of the sample. The input for sequencing was CD4+ T cells sorted from PBMCs, taken 5 days after the yellow fever booster vaccination. The receptor source for this set is a man aged 18-30 years who received the YFV17D yellow fever vaccine.

The chain employs TRBV4-1 and TRBJ2-5; possibly TRBD2 for D (5 bases). The CDR3 sequence is 12 residues long. Germline V gene data show CDR1 as MGHRA and CDR2 as YSYEKL. The germline V and J ends were trimmed by 8 bases and 1 base, with 8 bases remaining between them. CDR3 DNA: TGCGCCAGCCGCGGGTCCCAAGAGACCCAGTACTTC. Its translation is CASRGSQETQYF.

The sample holds a few counts of this clonotype. V gene TRBV28 combines with J gene TRBJ2-3; 7 bases align to TRBD1. This CDR3 region has 17 residues. With V trimmed by 8 bases and J by 0 bases, 14 bases remained unmatched. Germline V lookup: CDR1 MDHEN, CDR2 SYDVKM. CDR3 nucleotides: TGTGCCAGCGTTCCCGGGGACAGATCTCCTAGCACAGATACGCAGTATTTT. Its translation is CASVPGDRSPSTDTQYF.

This clonotype was seen more than once but under ten times. This chain joins TRBV29-1 and TRBJ1-1, with D possibly matching TRBD1 (6 bases). This CDR3 has 12 amino acids. Germline lookup yields CDR1 SQVTM and CDR2 ANQGSEA. Trimming took off 8 bases at V and 0 bases at J, with 10 bases between the two ends. DNA for the CDR3: TGCAGCATCAGGGGCGTGAACACTGAAGCTTTCTTT. It is translated as CSIRGVNTEAFF.